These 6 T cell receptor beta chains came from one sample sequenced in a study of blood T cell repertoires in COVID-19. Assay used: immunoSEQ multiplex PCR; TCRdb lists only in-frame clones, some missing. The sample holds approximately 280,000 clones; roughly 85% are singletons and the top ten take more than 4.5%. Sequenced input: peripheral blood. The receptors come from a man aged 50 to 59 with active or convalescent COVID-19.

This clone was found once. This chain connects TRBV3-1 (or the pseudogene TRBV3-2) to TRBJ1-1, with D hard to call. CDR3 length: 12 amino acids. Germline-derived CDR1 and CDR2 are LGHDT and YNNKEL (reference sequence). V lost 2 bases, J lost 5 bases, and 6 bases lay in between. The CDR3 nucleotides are TGTGCCAGCAGCCAACTGAGGACTGAAGCTTTCTTT. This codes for CASSQLRTEAFF.

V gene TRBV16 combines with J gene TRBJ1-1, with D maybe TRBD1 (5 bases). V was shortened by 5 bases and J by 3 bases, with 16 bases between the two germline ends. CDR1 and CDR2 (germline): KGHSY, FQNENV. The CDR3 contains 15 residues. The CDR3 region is CASSETGGSYTEAFF. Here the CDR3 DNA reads TGTGCCAGCAGCGAAACCGGGGGGAGTTACACTGAAGCTTTCTTT.

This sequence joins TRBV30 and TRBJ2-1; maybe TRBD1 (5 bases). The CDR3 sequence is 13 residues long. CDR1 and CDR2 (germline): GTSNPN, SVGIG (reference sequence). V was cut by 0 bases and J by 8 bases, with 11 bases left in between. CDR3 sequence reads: CAWSVGVFDEQFF. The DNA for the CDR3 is TGTGCCTGGAGTGTAGGGGTCTTCGATGAGCAGTTCTTC.

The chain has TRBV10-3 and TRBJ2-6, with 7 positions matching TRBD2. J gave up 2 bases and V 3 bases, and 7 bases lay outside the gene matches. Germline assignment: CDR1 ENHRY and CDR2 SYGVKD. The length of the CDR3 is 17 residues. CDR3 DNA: TGTGCCATCAGTGACCCCCTTGGGGGGGCTGGGGCCAACGTCCTGACTTTC. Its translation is CAISDPLGGAGANVLTF.

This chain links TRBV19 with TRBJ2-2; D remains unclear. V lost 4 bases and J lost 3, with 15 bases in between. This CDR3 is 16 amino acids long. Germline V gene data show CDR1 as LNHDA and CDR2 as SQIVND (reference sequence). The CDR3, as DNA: TGTGCCAGTAGTACGTACCTTACTTCCGACACCGGGGAGCTGTTTTTT. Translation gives CASSTYLTSDTGELFF.

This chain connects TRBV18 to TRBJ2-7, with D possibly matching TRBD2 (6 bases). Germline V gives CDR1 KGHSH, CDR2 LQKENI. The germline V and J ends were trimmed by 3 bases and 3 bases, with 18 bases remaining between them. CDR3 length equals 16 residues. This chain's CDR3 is CASSPNTGTYGYEQYF. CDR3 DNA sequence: TGTGCCAGCTCACCTAACACCGGGACTTACGGCTACGAGCAGTACTTC.